A single sample is the source of the 15 T cell receptor beta chains below, sequenced in a study of shared clonotypes between healthy human individuals. Repertoires were generated with immunoSEQ multiplex PCR, while TCRdb's copy carries only in-frame clones and drops some. The sample has around 450,000 clones; about four fifths are singletons. Sequencing was performed on PBMCs. These receptors were taken from a woman in her forties in good health. Some clones in this sample may be carry-over from other donors' samples.

The chain joins TRBV7-9 to TRBJ1-2; D gene ambiguous. The germline V gene encodes CDR1 SEHNR and CDR2 FQNEAQ (reference sequence). CDR3 length equals 13 residues. V was trimmed by 1 base and J by 3 bases, leaving 6 bases between them. The CDR3, as DNA: TGTGCCAGCAGCTTAGAACGGGACTATGGCTACACCTTC. Translating it yields CASSLERDYGYTF.

This clone was counted at least ten times. The chain carries TRBV4-2 and TRBJ1-3, with TRBD1 identical over 7 bases. This CDR3 is 15 amino acids long. Germline V lookup: CDR1 LGHNA, CDR2 YNFKEQ. J lost 3 bases, V lost 0 bases, and 2 bases had no gene match. The CDR3 DNA sequence: TGTGCCAGCAGCCAAGATGGACAGGATGGAAACACCATATATTTT. Translation gives CASSQDGQDGNTIYF.

The sample holds a few counts of this clone. The rearrangement links TRBV18 to TRBJ2-7; the match to TRBD1 covers 8 bases. After removal of 5 bases from V and 5 bases from J, the junction contained 8 bases not matched to a gene. CDR1 is KGHSH, CDR2 LQKENI, per germline. This CDR3 has 14 residues. CDR3 loop: CASSTGQGRNEQYF. Written as DNA, the CDR3 is TGTGCCAGCTCAACTGGACAGGGCAGGAACGAGCAGTACTTC.

CDR3 in DNA: TGTGCCTGGGACGGGGCAGGGGGCGGCCAGCCCCAGCATTTT. Translating gives CAWDGAGGGQPQHF. The rearrangement joins TRBV30 to TRBJ1-5; 8 bases line up with TRBD1. CDR1 is GTSNPN and CDR2 is SVGIG in the germline V gene (reference sequence). The V segment lost 5 bases and the J segment 7 bases; nucleotides outside the gene matches: 10. The CDR3 spans 14 residues.

This clone was counted only a few times. V usage is TRBV29-1 and J usage is TRBJ2-1; D is undetermined. V was trimmed by 6 bases and J by 8 bases, leaving 11 bases between them. The germline gives CDR1 SQVTM, CDR2 ANQGSEA. This CDR3 region has 11 residues. In DNA, the CDR3 is TGCAGCGTCTTTCTCCGGGATGAGCAGTTCTTC. Amino acids: CSVFLRDEQFF.

The chain combines TRBV5-1 with TRBJ1-5, with a possible D match to TRBD1 (5 bases). This CDR3 has 15 amino acids. Germline CDR1 SGHRS, CDR2 YFSETQ. Trimming removed 4 bases from V and 0 bases from J, with 11 bases in between. CDR3 region: CASSPRQHSNQPQHF. DNA for the CDR3: TGCGCCAGCAGCCCCCGACAGCATAGCAATCAGCCCCAGCATTTT.

This clone was detected many times. V and J are TRBV14 and TRBJ2-1; D is perhaps TRBD2 (5 bases). Per the germline V gene, CDR1 is SGHDN and CDR2 is FVKESK. V gave up 1 base and J gave up 16 bases, with 17 bases separating them. The CDR3 is made up of 13 amino acids. The CDR3 DNA reads as TGTGCCAGCAGCCAAGTGTGGATGGGGAGCTATTTCTTC. It is translated as CASSQVWMGSYFF.

The rearrangement links TRBV7-6 to TRBJ2-1; D perhaps matches TRBD2 (6 bases). Germline V gives CDR1 SGHVS, CDR2 FNYEAQ. Trimming took 3 bases from V and 6 from J, leaving 15 bases between them. The CDR3 runs to 15 residues. The CDR3 loop is CASSLSGLPGNEQFF. Written as DNA, the CDR3 is TGTGCCAGCAGCTTGTCGGGACTCCCCGGCAATGAGCAGTTCTTC.

This clone has only a few counts. This chain connects TRBV18 to TRBJ2-5; TRBD1 matches at 8 bases. Losses at the gene ends were 0 bases for V and 5 bases for J; bases not matched to a gene: 2. This CDR3 comprises 14 residues. CDR1 and CDR2 from the germline V gene are KGHSH and LQKENI. This CDR3 is CASSPPDRAETQYF. DNA for the CDR3: TGTGCCAGCTCACCACCGGACAGGGCTGAGACCCAGTACTTC.

The J gene is TRBJ1-5, the V gene TRBV5-4; no firm D call. CDR1 is SGHNT, CDR2 YYREEE, per germline (reference sequence). This CDR3 comprises 13 residues. V lost 0 bases and J 7 bases, leaving 8 bases between the germline ends. The CDR3, as DNA: TGTGCCAGCAGCTTGGAGGTAGACCAGCCCCAGCATTTT. Translation gives CASSLEVDQPQHF.

The chain couples TRBV10-3 to TRBJ2-2; 11 bases are a match to TRBD1. The trim removed 4 bases at V and 4 bases at J, leaving 5 bases unmatched. CDR1 and CDR2 from the germline V gene are ENHRY and SYGVKD. The CDR3 is made up of 16 amino acids. CDR3 loop: CAISVRTGGVTGELFF. DNA for the CDR3: TGTGCCATCAGTGTGAGGACAGGGGGCGTCACCGGGGAGCTGTTTTTT.

The V and J genes are TRBV28 and TRBJ2-5, with 8 bases aligning to TRBD1. Looked up from germline, CDR1 is MDHEN and CDR2 is SYDVKM. The CDR3 consists of 15 residues. V shed 4 bases, J shed 1 base, and the junction held 5 bases outside the gene matches. This CDR3 is CASSSPQGAQETQYF. The CDR3 region has the DNA TGTGCCAGCAGTTCCCCTCAGGGGGCCCAAGAGACCCAGTACTTC.

This clone occurred once. A read error is the likely source, as a far larger clone sits one nucleotide away. The V gene is TRBV2, the J gene TRBJ2-7; D is ambiguous. Germline assignment: CDR1 SNHLY and CDR2 FYNNEI. The CDR3 is made up of 10 amino acids. CDR3 DNA: TGTGTCAGCAGTGAGGCGAAGCAGTACTTC. Residues: CVSSEAKQYF. The full variable domain, rest sourced from reference TRBV2 and TRBJ2-7, is EPEVTQTPSHQVTQMGQEVILRCVPISNHLYFYWYRQILGQKVEFLVSFYNNEISEKSEIFDDQFSVERPDGSNFTLKIRSTKLEDSAMYFCVSSEAKQYFGPGTRLTVT.

The chain carries TRBV7-8 and TRBJ2-7; TRBD2 matches at 9 bases. Germline V lookup: CDR1 SGHVS, CDR2 FQNEAQ. The CDR3 loop spans 17 amino acids. The ends lost 5 bases at V and 5 bases at J; junction bases unmatched: 16. The CDR3 DNA follows: TGTGCCAGCAGCAGGGGGCCTAGCGGGATTGGGCGGGACGAGCAGTACTTC. Translated: CASSRGPSGIGRDEQYF. Combining the CDR3 with reference TRBV7-8 and TRBJ2-7 gives the whole variable domain GAGVSQSPRYKVAKRGQDVALRCDPISGHVSLFWYQQALGQGPEFLTYFQNEAQLDKSGLPSDRFFAERPEGSVSTLKIQRTQQEDSAVYLCASSRGPSGIGRDEQYFGPGTRLTVT.

The chain joins TRBV19 to TRBJ1-5; a possible D gene is TRBD1 (5 bases). This CDR3 spans 14 amino acids. Germline CDR1 is LNHDA and CDR2 is SQIVND (reference sequence). The V gene lost 3 bases and the J gene lost 3 bases, with 9 bases spanning the gap. The CDR3 bases are TGTGCCAGTAGTATGGGGACCCTCAATCAGCCCCAGCATTTT. Translating it yields CASSMGTLNQPQHF.